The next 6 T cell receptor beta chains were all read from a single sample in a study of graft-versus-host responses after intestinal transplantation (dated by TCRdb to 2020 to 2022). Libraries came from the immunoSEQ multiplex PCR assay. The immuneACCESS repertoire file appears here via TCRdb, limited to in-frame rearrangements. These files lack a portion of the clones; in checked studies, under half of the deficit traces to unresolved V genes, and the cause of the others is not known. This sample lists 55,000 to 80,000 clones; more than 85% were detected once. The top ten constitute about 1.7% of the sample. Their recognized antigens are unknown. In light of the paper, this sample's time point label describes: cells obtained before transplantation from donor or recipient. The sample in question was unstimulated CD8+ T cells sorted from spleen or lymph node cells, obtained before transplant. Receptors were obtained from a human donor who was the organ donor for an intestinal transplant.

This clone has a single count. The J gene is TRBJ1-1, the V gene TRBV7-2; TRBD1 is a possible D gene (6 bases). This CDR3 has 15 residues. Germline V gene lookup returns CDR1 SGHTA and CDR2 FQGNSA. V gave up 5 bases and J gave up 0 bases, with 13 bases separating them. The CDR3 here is CASSQNGQLNTEAFF. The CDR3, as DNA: TGTGCCAGCAGCCAAAACGGACAGCTGAACACTGAAGCTTTCTTT.

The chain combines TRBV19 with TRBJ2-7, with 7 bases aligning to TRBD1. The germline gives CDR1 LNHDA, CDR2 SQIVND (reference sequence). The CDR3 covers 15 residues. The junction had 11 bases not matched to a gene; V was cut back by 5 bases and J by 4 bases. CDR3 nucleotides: TGTGCCAGTAGTGTAACGGCCGGGACAGTTTACGAGCAGTACTTC. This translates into CASSVTAGTVYEQYF.

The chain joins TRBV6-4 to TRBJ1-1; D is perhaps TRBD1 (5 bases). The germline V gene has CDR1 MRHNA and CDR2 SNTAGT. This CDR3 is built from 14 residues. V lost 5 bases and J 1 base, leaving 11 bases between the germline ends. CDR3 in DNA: TGTGCCAGCAGTCCCTCGACAGAGAACACTGAAGCTTTCTTT. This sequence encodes CASSPSTENTEAFF.

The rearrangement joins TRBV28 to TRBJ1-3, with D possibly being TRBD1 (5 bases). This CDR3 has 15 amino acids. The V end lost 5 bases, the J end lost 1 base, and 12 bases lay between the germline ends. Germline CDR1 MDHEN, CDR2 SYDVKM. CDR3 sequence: CASSEQGLSGNTIYF. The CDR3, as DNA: TGTGCCAGCAGTGAGCAGGGTTTATCTGGAAACACCATATATTTT.

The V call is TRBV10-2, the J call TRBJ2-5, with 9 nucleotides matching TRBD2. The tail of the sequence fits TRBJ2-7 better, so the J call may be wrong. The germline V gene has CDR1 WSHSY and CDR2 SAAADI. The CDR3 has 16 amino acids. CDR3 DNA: TGCGCCAGCAGTGAGGGCGGGAGGGAGGGGTTCTACGAGCAGTACTTC. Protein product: CASSEGGREGFYEQYF.

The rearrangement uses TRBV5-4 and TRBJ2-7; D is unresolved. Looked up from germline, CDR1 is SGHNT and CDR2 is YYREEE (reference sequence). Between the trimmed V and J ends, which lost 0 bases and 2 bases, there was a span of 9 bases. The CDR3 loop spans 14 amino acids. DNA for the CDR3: TGTGCCAGCAGCTTGGGGGCCAAGCCCTACGAGCAGTACTTC. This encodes CASSLGAKPYEQYF.